This entry concerns a single TCR beta chain. It was at deep level that the assay was run. Original processing methods: In the immunoSEQ data, sequences were junction-only and lacked quality scores, so filtering differed. Data came from immunoSEQ multiplex PCR; TCRdb stores just in-frame clones and leaves some out. V, J and clone size are those of that table, while D and trimming were read from the DNA. This sample has roughly 1,100,000 clones, with around 74% found just once. This sample is drawn from a study of shared clonotypes between healthy human individuals. This CDR3 comprises 16 residues. The germline V gene encodes CDR1 SGHTA and CDR2 FQGNSA. V was clipped by 4 bases and J by 8 bases; unmatched bases: 9.

Material: memory CD4+ T cells sorted from blood. Subset indicated: CD45RA-negative fraction. The chain combines TRBV7-2 with TRBJ2-1; 12 bases align to TRBD2. This receptor was obtained from a man in his late teens or twenties in good health. The CDR3 loop is CASSSSSGGAPHEQFF. CDR3 nucleotides: TGTGCCAGCAGCTCCTCTAGCGGGGGGGCCCCCCATGAGCAGTTCTTC.